The TCR beta chain under discussion was sequenced for a study of T cells in women clearing cervical HPV infection. Overall study context: Controls gave blood once infection was undetectable; cases at lesion identification.

Study results and limitations: Cases carried less TRBV6-7 than controls: 0.11% versus 0.16%.

Prevalent HPV16 infections were excluded; only incident single HPV16 infections included. This CDR3 is built from 14 residues. J was trimmed by 4 bases and V by 5 bases; bases with no gene match: 7. Germline V gene lookup returns CDR1 SGHTA and CDR2 FQGNSA. Of note for this clone: Its matching antigen is unknown. The missing CDR3 end, 3 residues past where the read stops, is filled in from the germline J gene.

TCR beta CDR3 amplified by multiplex PCR from approximately 1,200 ng genomic DNA. The repertoire was sequenced with immunoSEQ multiplex PCR; TCRdb's copy has only in-frame clones and lacks some. The sample shows some 41,000 clones, and under 6.5% sits with its ten largest clones. The V and J genes are TRBV7-2 and TRBJ2-5; 7 bases agree with TRBD1. The TCR originated in a woman aged 18-70 years with a cervical HPV16 infection that either progressed to CIN3+ or cleared (not recorded which). The source material was blood buffy coat. Incomplete CDR3 DNA: TGTGCCAGCAGCCCCAGGACAGGAGGAGAGACC. Its protein is CASSPRTGGET. The entire CDR3 reads CASSPRTGGETQYF.